This entry concerns a single TCR beta chain. This entry is derived from a study of T cells in Graves' hyperthyroidism and ophthalmopathy. RNA transcripts served as the template for amplifying TCR beta CDR3 regions. A first-round RT-PCR of the TCR CDR3 used the HTBI primer set. MiXCR, run by TCRdb on the multiplex PCR reads, gives a single entry per CDR3 protein. The table records roughly 710,000 distinct CDR3 sequences, over 35% of them present only once. Newly diagnosed patients aged 18 to 65 had hyperthyroidism of under 2 months' duration. Per germline, CDR1 SNHLY and CDR2 FYNNEI. This CDR3 has 10 amino acids. Trimming stripped 4 bases from V and 8 bases from J, with 5 bases between.

Material for sequencing was blood. The origin of this receptor is a middle-aged woman with Graves' hyperthyroidism. The V call is TRBV2, the J call TRBJ1-1; D may be TRBD1 (5 bases). This CDR3 reads CASSGGEAFF. The CDR3 coding sequence is TGTGCCAGCAGTGGGGGGGAAGCTTTCTTT. Together with reference TRBV2 and TRBJ1-1, the CDR3 gives the full variable domain: EPEVTQTPSHQVTQMGQEVILRCVPISNHLYFYWYRQILGQKVEFLVSFYNNEISEKSEIFDDQFSVERPDGSNFTLKIRSTKLEDSAMYFCASSGGEAFFGQGTRLTVV.